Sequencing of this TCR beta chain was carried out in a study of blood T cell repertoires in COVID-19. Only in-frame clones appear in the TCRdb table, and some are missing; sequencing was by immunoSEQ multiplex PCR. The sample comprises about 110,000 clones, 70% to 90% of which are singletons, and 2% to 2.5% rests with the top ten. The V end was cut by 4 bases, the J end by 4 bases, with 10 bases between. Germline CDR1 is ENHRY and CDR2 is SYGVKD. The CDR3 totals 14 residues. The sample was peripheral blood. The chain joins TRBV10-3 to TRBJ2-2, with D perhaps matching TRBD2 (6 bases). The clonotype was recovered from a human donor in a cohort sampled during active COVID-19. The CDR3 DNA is TGTGCCATCAGTGGCGGGGCCCCCACCGGGGAGCTGTTTTTT. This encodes CAISGGAPTGELFF.